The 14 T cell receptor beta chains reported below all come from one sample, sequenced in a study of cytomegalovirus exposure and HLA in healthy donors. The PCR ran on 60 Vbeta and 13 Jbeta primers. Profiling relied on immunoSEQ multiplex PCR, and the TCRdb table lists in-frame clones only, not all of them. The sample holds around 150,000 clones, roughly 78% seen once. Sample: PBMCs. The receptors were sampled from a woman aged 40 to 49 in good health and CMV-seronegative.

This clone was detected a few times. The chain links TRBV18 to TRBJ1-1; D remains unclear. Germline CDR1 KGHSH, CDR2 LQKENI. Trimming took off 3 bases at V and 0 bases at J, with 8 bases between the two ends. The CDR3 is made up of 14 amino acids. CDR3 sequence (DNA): TGTGCCAGCTCACCGTTTTACATGAACACTGAAGCTTTCTTT. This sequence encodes CASSPFYMNTEAFF.

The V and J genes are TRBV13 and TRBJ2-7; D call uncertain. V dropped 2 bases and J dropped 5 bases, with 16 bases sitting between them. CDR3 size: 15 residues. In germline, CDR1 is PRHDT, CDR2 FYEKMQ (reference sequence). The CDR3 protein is CASSLKPTREHEQYF. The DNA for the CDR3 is TGTGCCAGCAGCTTAAAGCCTACCCGTGAACACGAGCAGTACTTC.

CDR3 sequence (DNA): TGTGCCAGCAGTGCCCGGGACACCCTCAAAGAGACCCAGTACTTC. It yields the protein CASSARDTLKETQYF. The V and J genes are TRBV6-1 and TRBJ2-5; a weak D match, TRBD1 (6 bases). V was pared by 4 bases and J by 3 bases, with 15 bases between. Germline loops: CDR1 MNHNS, CDR2 SASEGT. This CDR3 has 15 amino acids.

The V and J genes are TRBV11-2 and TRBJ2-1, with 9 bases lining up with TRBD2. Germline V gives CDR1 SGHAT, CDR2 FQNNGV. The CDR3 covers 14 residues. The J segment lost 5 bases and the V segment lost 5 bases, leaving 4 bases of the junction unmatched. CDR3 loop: CASSISGGNNEQFF. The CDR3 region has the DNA TGTGCCAGCAGCATTAGCGGGGGCAACAATGAGCAGTTCTTC.

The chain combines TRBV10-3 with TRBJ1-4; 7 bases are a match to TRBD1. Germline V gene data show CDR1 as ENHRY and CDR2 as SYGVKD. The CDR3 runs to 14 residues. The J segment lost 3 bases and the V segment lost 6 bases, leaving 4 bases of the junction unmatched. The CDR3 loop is CAIRGDRANEKLFF. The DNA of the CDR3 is TGTGCCATCAGGGGGGACAGAGCTAATGAAAAACTGTTTTTT.

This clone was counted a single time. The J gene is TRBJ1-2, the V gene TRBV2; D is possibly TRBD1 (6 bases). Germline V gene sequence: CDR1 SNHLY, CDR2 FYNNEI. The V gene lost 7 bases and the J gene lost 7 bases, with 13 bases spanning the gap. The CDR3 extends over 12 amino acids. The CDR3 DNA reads TGTGCCAGCAATCAGGGGCAGGTTGGCTACACCTTC. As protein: CASNQGQVGYTF.

The DNA for the CDR3 is TGCGCCAGCAGCTCTAACCCCCGGGACACCTTTAAGGATGGCTACACCTTC. It is translated as CASSSNPRDTFKDGYTF. This rearrangement joins TRBV5-1 to TRBJ1-2, with D possibly TRBD1 on 6 matching bases. The CDR3 extends over 17 amino acids. Germline lookup yields CDR1 SGHRS and CDR2 YFSETQ. The ends were cut back, 3 bases at V and 6 bases at J, with 24 bases in the middle.

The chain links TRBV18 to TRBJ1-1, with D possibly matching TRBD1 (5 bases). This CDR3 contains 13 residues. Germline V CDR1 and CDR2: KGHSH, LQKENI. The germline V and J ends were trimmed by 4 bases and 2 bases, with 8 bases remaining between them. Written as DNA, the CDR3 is TGTGCCAGCTCACGGACAACAAACACTGAAGCTTTCTTT. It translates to CASSRTTNTEAFF. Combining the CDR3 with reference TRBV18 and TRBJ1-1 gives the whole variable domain NAGVMQNPRHLVRRRGQEARLRCSPMKGHSHVYWYRQLPEEGLKFMVYLQKENIIDESGMPKERFSAEFPKEGPSILRIQQVVRGDSAAYFCASSRTTNTEAFFGQGTRLTVV.

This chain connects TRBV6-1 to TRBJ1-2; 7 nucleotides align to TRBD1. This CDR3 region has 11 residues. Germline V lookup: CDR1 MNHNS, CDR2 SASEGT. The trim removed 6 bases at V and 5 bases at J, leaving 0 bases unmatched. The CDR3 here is CASSRGYGYTF. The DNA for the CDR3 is TGTGCCAGCAGCAGGGGGTATGGCTACACCTTC.

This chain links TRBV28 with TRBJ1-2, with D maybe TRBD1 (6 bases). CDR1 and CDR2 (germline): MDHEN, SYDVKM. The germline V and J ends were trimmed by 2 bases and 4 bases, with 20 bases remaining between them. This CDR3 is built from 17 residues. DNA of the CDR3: TGTGCCAGCAGTTTAACTTTCGGCAGCAGGGGCTCCTATGGCTACACCTTC. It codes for CASSLTFGSRGSYGYTF.

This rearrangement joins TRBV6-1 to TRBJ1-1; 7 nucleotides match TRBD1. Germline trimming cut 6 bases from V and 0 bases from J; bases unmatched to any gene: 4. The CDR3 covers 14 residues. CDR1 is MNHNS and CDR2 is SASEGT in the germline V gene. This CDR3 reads CASSQGVLNTEAFF. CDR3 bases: TGTGCCAGCAGCCAGGGGGTCTTGAACACTGAAGCTTTCTTT.

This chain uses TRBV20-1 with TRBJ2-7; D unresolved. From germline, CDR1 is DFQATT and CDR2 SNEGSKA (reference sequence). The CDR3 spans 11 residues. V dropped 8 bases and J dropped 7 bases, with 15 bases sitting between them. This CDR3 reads CSNLRGDEQYF. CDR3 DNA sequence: TGCAGTAATCTTAGAGGCGATGAGCAGTACTTC.

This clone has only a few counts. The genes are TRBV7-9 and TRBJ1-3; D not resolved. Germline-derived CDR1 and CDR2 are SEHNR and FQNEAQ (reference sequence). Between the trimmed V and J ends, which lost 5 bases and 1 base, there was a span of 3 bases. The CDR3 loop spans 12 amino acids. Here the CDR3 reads CASSPSGNTIYF. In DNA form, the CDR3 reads TGTGCCAGCAGCCCGTCTGGAAACACCATATATTTT.

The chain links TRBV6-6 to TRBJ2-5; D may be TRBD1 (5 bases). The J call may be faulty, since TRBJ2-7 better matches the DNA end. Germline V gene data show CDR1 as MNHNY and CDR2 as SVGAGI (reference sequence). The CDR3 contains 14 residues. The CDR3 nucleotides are TGTGCCAGCAGTTATCGAGACAGACCCTACGAGCAGTACTTC. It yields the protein CASSYRDRPYEQYF.